One and the same sample provided the 6 T cell receptor beta chains below, sequenced in a study of OX40 agonist ivuxolimab in advanced cancers. Some clones are missing from TCRdb's copy, which holds only in-frame ones; the method was immunoSEQ multiplex PCR. The sample consists of fewer than 75,000 clones, roughly nine tenths of them appearing once. Here the sequenced sample was CD4+ or CD8+ T cells sorted from blood, taken in a trial of the OX40 agonist ivuxolimab. The receptors were gathered from an adult with an advanced solid tumor such as melanoma, head and neck, liver or kidney cancer.

V gene TRBV6-5 combines with J gene TRBJ2-5; 9 nucleotides match TRBD1. Germline CDR1 MNHEY, CDR2 SVGAGI. Trimming at V came to 0 bases and at J to 4 bases, leaving 3 bases not matched to a gene. The CDR3 runs to 15 residues. This CDR3 is CASSYSGTGSETQYF. For the CDR3, the DNA is TGTGCCAGCAGTTACTCTGGGACAGGGTCAGAGACCCAGTACTTC.

The genes are TRBV2 and TRBJ1-5; D is uncertain. CDR3 size: 15 residues. V gave up 7 bases and J gave up 3 bases, with 16 bases separating them. Germline V gives CDR1 SNHLY, CDR2 FYNNEI. CDR3 coding DNA: TGTGCCAGCAAATCCCGACTCAGACCCAATCAGCCCCAGCATTTT. Translating gives CASKSRLRPNQPQHF.

The chain carries TRBV30 and TRBJ2-7; D not resolved. Germline-derived CDR1 and CDR2 are GTSNPN and SVGIG (reference sequence). This CDR3 spans 12 amino acids. Trimming removed 0 bases from V and 3 bases from J, with 6 bases in between. DNA of the CDR3: TGTGCCTGGAGTGTCGAGGACTACGAGCAGTACTTC. This codes for CAWSVEDYEQYF.

This sequence joins TRBV5-6 and TRBJ2-1, with 9 positions matching TRBD2. The CDR3 length is 15 residues. Germline assignment: CDR1 SGHDT and CDR2 YYEEEE. V was pared by 4 bases and J by 0 bases, with 2 bases of the junction left unmatched. CDR3 coding DNA: TGTGCCAGCAGCAGACTAGCGGACTCCTACAATGAGCAGTTCTTC. Protein: CASSRLADSYNEQFF.

V is TRBV5-1 and J is TRBJ2-3, with TRBD1 matching 7 bases. Germline CDR1 and CDR2: SGHRS and YFSETQ. CDR3 size: 16 residues. J was trimmed by 1 base and V by 0 bases; bases with no gene match: 5. The CDR3 loop is CASSLAFGQGTDTQYF. The CDR3 coding sequence is TGCGCCAGCAGCTTGGCCTTCGGACAGGGCACAGATACGCAGTATTTT.

V gene TRBV27 combines with J gene TRBJ1-5, with no clear D. The CDR3 is 13 amino acids. V was cut by 6 bases and J by 2 bases, with 8 bases left in between. CDR1 is MNHEY and CDR2 is SMNVEV in the germline V gene (reference sequence). The CDR3 region is CASSRWGNQPQHF. The CDR3 region has the DNA TGTGCCAGCAGCCGATGGGGCAATCAGCCCCAGCATTTT.